This T cell receptor (beta chain) originates from a study of T cells after yellow fever vaccination. Study-wide context: SMART-Seq v4 Ultra Low Input prepared the low-cell-number fractions. Study outcomes and limitations: Shared CD4/CD8 clonotypes were a small share, likely from convergent recombination.

This CDR3 has 15 amino acids. CDR1 is SGHTA, CDR2 FQGNSA, per germline. V gave up 1 base and J gave up 3 bases, with 10 bases separating them. This clonotype was counted between two and nine times. Its matching antigen is unknown. By 5'RACE template switching, TCR cDNA was produced, with a universal primer site and UMIs added in the process. TCRdb redid the calling of the 5' RACE reads with MiXCR, one entry per CDR3 protein. The sample consists of some 350,000 distinct CDR3 sequences, under 7.5% of them appearing once. Sequencing was performed on PBMCs, taken 5 days after the yellow fever booster vaccination. This clonotype was sampled from a man under 40 who received the YFV17D yellow fever vaccine. The genes are TRBV7-2 and TRBJ1-3; D remains unclear. The CDR3 reads CASSLVASRGNTIYF. The CDR3 DNA follows: TGTGCCAGCAGCTTAGTCGCCAGTCGTGGAAACACCATATATTTT.